This T cell receptor beta chain is from a study of PD-1 blockade in classical Hodgkin lymphoma. For the study at large: Patients were infused with nivolumab 3 mg/kg every 2 weeks. General study results and limits: The diversity seen at baseline in complete responders resembled that of newly diagnosed patients.

Comment on this clone: Its cognate antigen is unknown.

Looked up from germline, CDR1 is MGHRA and CDR2 is YSYEKL. The ends were cut back, 5 bases at V and 5 bases at J, with 18 bases in the middle. This CDR3 contains 15 residues. The data were produced by immunoSEQ multiplex PCR, yet TCRdb's version contains in-frame clones alone and is incomplete. The sample contains some 90,000 clones, 83% of which appear only once. The time point is: cycle 4 day 1 (C4D1), after 6 weeks of nivolumab. Each patient's relapse followed autologous stem cell transplantation, and brentuximab vedotin exposure varied. Source: peripheral blood mononuclear cells (PBMCs), taken before the fourth cycle of nivolumab. The chain uses TRBV4-1 and TRBJ1-1; D is perhaps TRBD1 (5 bases). This receptor was obtained from a human donor with classical Hodgkin lymphoma. The CDR3: CASSSGIGGETEAFF. In nucleotides, the CDR3 is TGCGCCAGCAGCTCTGGGATCGGGGGGGAGACTGAAGCTTTCTTT.